The source of this T cell receptor (beta chain) is a study of blood T cell repertoires in COVID-19. Study background: Researchers got acute and convalescent COVID-19 samples from the United States, Italy and Spain. T cells, B-cell-depleted T cells, or PBMCs provided the cDNA or gDNA that served as material.

In the original analysis: Amplified reference gene primers provided the basis for estimating nucleated cell counts. Sequenced by immunoSEQ multiplex PCR; TCRdb stores in-frame clones only, minus some. V and J calls and clone size are copied from that table; D and trimming were computed from the DNA. The sample contains more than 25,000 clones, less than 90% of which appear only once. CDR3 length: 15 residues. Per the germline V gene, CDR1 is SGHRS and CDR2 is YFSETQ. The V end was cut by 0 bases, the J end by 4 bases, with 13 bases between. V usage is TRBV5-1 and J usage is TRBJ1-1; tentative D call: TRBD1 (6 bases). The TCR sequence derives from an elderly man with active COVID-19. Sequencing was carried out using peripheral blood. The CDR3 nucleotides are TGCGCCAGCAGCTTGGAAGGGACAAGTGGCACTGAAGCTTTCTTT. Protein sequence: CASSLEGTSGTEAFF.